A single sample gave rise to the 18 T cell receptor beta chains below, sequenced in a study of T cell repertoires in cytomegalovirus infection (dated by TCRdb to 2018 to 2020). The treatment or condition label, as the study defines it: in vitro stimulation with specific CMV peptide epitopes to enrich CMV-specific T cells. No antigen has been assigned to these receptors. Sequencing took place on an Illumina HiSeq 1500. The raw public data were reprocessed by TCRdb itself: fastp quality trimming at Q25, MiXCR clonotype calling, in-frame beta chains only. Merged by CDR3 protein, the rows form single entries marked with the most common genes and DNA. A total of 450,000 to 600,000 distinct CDR3 sequences appear in this sample, under 55% of them only once. Of the sample, about 39% is held by the ten largest clones. Here the sequenced sample was cultured PBMCs, taken from culture after CMV antigen stimulation. These receptors were collected from a human donor in good health (CMV status not recorded). Some clones in this sample may be carry-over from other donors' samples.

The V call is TRBV18, the J call TRBJ2-1; D might be TRBD1 (5 bases). Per germline, CDR1 KGHSH and CDR2 LQKENI. Trimming pared 3 bases from V and 2 bases from J, leaving 17 bases between. This CDR3 spans 17 amino acids. CDR3 protein: CASSPGQGSNAYNEQFF. CDR3 nucleotides: TGTGCCAGCTCACCTGGGCAGGGCTCTAATGCCTACAATGAGCAGTTCTTC.

The V gene is TRBV19, the J gene TRBJ1-2, with D perhaps TRBD1 (6 bases). Germline CDR1 and CDR2: LNHDA and SQIVND (reference sequence). The CDR3 covers 16 residues. The ends were cut back, 3 bases at V and 2 bases at J, with 16 bases in the middle. The CDR3 DNA reads TGTGCCAGTAGTATGCTGACAGGCCTAAAGAACTATGGCTACACCTTC. Its protein product is CASSMLTGLKNYGYTF. The variable domain in full, with the rest retrieved from reference TRBV19 and TRBJ1-2, is DGGITQSPKYLFRKEGQNVTLSCEQNLNHDAMYWYRQDPGQGLRLIYYSQIVNDFQKGDIAEGYSVSREKKESFPLTVTSAQKNPTAFYLCASSMLTGLKNYGYTFGSGTRLTVV.

The gene calls are TRBV12-5 and TRBJ2-7; TRBD1 agrees at 9 bases. The CDR3 contains 14 residues. J lost 4 bases, V lost 5 bases, and 6 bases had no gene match. Germline CDR1 reads LGHNT; CDR2 reads FRNRAP. CDR3 region: CASGIGTGNYEQYF. Written as DNA, the CDR3 is TGTGCTAGTGGTATCGGGACAGGGAATTACGAGCAGTACTTC.

This clonotype was seen only a few times. V gene TRBV7-9 combines with J gene TRBJ2-7; the D call may be TRBD1 or TRBD2 (5 bases each). Germline loops: CDR1 SEHNR, CDR2 FQNEAQ (reference sequence). The length of the CDR3 is 14 residues. V was cut by 1 base and J by 0 bases, with 7 bases left in between. This CDR3 is CASSLDGTSYEQYF. The CDR3 bases are TGTGCCAGCAGCTTAGATGGGACCTCCTACGAGCAGTACTTC.

The chain is built from TRBV7-8 and TRBJ2-1; D unresolved. The germline V gene has CDR1 SGHVS and CDR2 FQNEAQ. Trimming took off 8 bases at V and 8 bases at J, with 10 bases between the two ends. The CDR3 covers 11 residues. The CDR3 nucleotides read TGTGCCAGCGGCATAGGCGATGAGCAGTTCTTC. It translates to CASGIGDEQFF.

The J gene is TRBJ1-1, the V gene TRBV7-2; 7 nucleotides agree with TRBD1. CDR1 is SGHTA, CDR2 FQGNSA, per germline. V was pared by 3 bases and J by 5 bases, with 9 bases of the junction left unmatched. This CDR3 is built from 15 residues. CDR3 DNA sequence: TGTGCCAGCAGCTTTAGGGGGCTAACGATTACTGAAGCTTTCTTT. It codes for CASSFRGLTITEAFF.

DNA for the CDR3: TGTGCCAGCAGTTTCTGGGACAGGGGAAATGAGCAGTTCTTC. Its translation: CASSFWDRGNEQFF. The chain recombines TRBV12-3 or TRBV12-4 with TRBJ2-1, with 10 bases matching TRBD1. The CDR3 is 14 residues long. V was pared by 3 bases and J by 7 bases, with 3 bases of the junction left unmatched.

A few counts support this clonotype. The rearrangement links TRBV10-2 to TRBJ1-4; D gene uncertain. This CDR3 contains 14 residues. The germline V gene encodes CDR1 WSHSY and CDR2 SAAADI. Trimming pared 8 bases from V and 3 bases from J, leaving 13 bases between. The CDR3 coding sequence is TGCGCCAGCCAGGCGGGCACGGCTAATGAAAAACTGTTTTTT. Translating gives CASQAGTANEKLFF.

This clonotype was seen more than once but under ten times. The chain joins TRBV6-5 to TRBJ1-1; D is possibly TRBD1 (5 bases). Germline CDR1 MNHEY, CDR2 SVGAGI. Trimming removed 1 base from V and 4 bases from J, with 10 bases in between. The CDR3 runs 14 residues. The CDR3 loop reads CASSYLAGTTEAFF. CDR3 coding DNA: TGTGCCAGCAGTTACTTAGCAGGGACCACTGAAGCTTTCTTT.

The chain is built from TRBV6-8 and TRBJ2-3; maybe TRBD1 (6 bases). The CDR3 extends over 14 amino acids. Germline V lookup: CDR1 MNHGY, CDR2 SAAAGT. V lost 11 bases, J lost 2 bases, and 17 bases lay in between. CDR3 in DNA: TGTGCCCATGGACGGGACACTCCCACAGATACGCAGTATTTT. Amino acid sequence: CAHGRDTPTDTQYF.

CDR3 in amino acids: CASSPLASPGELFF. DNA of the CDR3: TGTGCCAGCTCACCGTTAGCGTCACCCGGGGAGCTGTTTTTT. The J gene is TRBJ2-2, the V gene TRBV18; tentative D call: TRBD2 (5 bases). CDR3 length: 14 amino acids. The V gene's germline CDR1 is KGHSH and CDR2 LQKENI. V was pared by 3 bases and J by 6 bases, with 11 bases between.

V is TRBV12-3 or TRBV12-4 and J is TRBJ1-5; the D gene is possibly TRBD1 (5 bases). Trimming cost V 3 bases and J 7 bases, with 19 bases left between them. This CDR3 is built from 16 residues. The CDR3 sequence is CASSFGQGIVGQPQHF. The CDR3 nucleotides read TGTGCCAGCAGTTTCGGCCAGGGAATAGTGGGGCAGCCCCAGCATTTT.

Only a few counts were recorded for this clonotype. The rearrangement links TRBV12-3 or TRBV12-4 to TRBJ2-5, with TRBD2 matching over 15 bases. This CDR3 has 17 amino acids. V shed 2 bases, J shed 2 bases, and the junction held 3 bases outside the gene matches. The DNA of the CDR3 is TGTGCCAGCAGTTTATATGGACTAGCGGGAGGGCAAGAGACCCAGTACTTC. This encodes CASSLYGLAGGQETQYF.

The gene calls are TRBV11-2 and TRBJ2-7, with D possibly being TRBD1 (6 bases). CDR1 and CDR2 (germline): SGHAT, FQNNGV. The CDR3 has 19 residues. Trimming stripped 1 base from V and 2 bases from J, with 24 bases between. The CDR3 is CASSLGTRGLGERTYEQYF. In DNA form, the CDR3 reads TGTGCCAGCAGCTTAGGCACTAGGGGGTTGGGGGAGAGGACCTACGAGCAGTACTTC.

This clonotype was seen only a few times. The genes are TRBV5-4 and TRBJ1-1; 11 bases match TRBD1. The J segment lost 4 bases and the V segment lost 0 bases, leaving 8 bases of the junction unmatched. Germline V gene data show CDR1 as SGHNT and CDR2 as YYREEE (reference sequence). This CDR3 comprises 17 residues. The CDR3 coding sequence is TGTGCCAGCAGCTTGGGGCCGGGACAGGGGGAGGGCACTGAAGCTTTCTTT. The encoded protein is CASSLGPGQGEGTEAFF. The entire variable domain, with the rest obtained from reference TRBV5-4 and TRBJ1-1, is as follows: ETGVTQSPTHLIKTRGQQVTLRCSSQSGHNTVSWYQQALGQGPQFIFQYYREEENGRGNFPPRFSGLQFPNYSSELNVNALELDDSALYLCASSLGPGQGEGTEAFFGQGTRLTVV.

This clonotype has more than one count but fewer than ten. The chain couples TRBV7-6 to TRBJ2-5; D is perhaps TRBD1 (5 bases). CDR1 SGHVS and CDR2 FNYEAQ come from the germline V gene. V was cut by 2 bases and J by 5 bases, with 9 bases left in between. The length of the CDR3 is 13 residues. The CDR3 DNA reads as TGTGCCAGCAGCTTAACCAGGGATGAGACCCAGTACTTC. It codes for CASSLTRDETQYF. Complete variable domain (other parts from reference TRBV7-6 and TRBJ2-5): GAGVSQSPRYKVTKRGQDVALRCDPISGHVSLYWYRQALGQGPEFLTYFNYEAQQDKSGLPNDRFSAERPEGSISTLTIQRTEQRDSAMYRCASSLTRDETQYFGPGTRLLVL.

The sample holds a few counts of this clonotype. The chain employs TRBV19 and TRBJ1-5; D call uncertain. This CDR3 has 14 amino acids. V was cut by 5 bases and J by 3 bases, with 11 bases left in between. Germline CDR1 is LNHDA and CDR2 is SQIVND (reference sequence). The CDR3: CASSFREINQPQHF. For the CDR3, the DNA is TGTGCCAGTAGTTTCCGGGAGATCAATCAGCCCCAGCATTTT.

This clonotype was seen a handful of times. The chain carries TRBV7-2 and TRBJ2-3, with 7 bases that match TRBD2. J gave up 7 bases and V 5 bases, and 6 bases lay outside the gene matches. Germline V lookup: CDR1 SGHTA, CDR2 FQGNSA. This CDR3 spans 13 amino acids. CDR3 region: CASSLERGNTQYF. The CDR3 DNA is TGTGCCAGCAGCCTTGAGCGGGGAAATACGCAGTATTTT.